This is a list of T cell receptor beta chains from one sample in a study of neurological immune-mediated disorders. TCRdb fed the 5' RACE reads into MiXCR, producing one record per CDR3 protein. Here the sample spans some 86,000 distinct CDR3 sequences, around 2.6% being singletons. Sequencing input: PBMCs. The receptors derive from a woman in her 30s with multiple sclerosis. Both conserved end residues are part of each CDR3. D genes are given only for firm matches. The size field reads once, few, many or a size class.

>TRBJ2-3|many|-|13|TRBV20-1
CSARAGSWNTQYF
TGCAGTGCTAGAGCCGGGAGCTGGAATACGCAGTATTTT
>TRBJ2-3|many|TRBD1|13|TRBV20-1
CSAPRQGRATQYF
TGCAGTGCCCCTAGACAGGGCCGTGCGACGCAGTATTTT
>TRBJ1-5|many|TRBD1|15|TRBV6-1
CASRSPGQRNQPQHF
TGTGCCAGCAGATCACCGGGACAGCGCAATCAGCCCCAGCATTTT
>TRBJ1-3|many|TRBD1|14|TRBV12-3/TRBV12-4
CASSPQGVGNTIYF
TGTGCCAGCAGTCCCCAGGGGGTCGGAAACACCATATATTTT
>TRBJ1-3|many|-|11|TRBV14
CASSLVNTIYF
TGTGCCAGCAGCCTCGTAAACACCATATATTTT
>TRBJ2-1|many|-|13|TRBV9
CASSVGVAHTQGF
TGTGCCAGCAGCGTGGGAGTGGCCCACACCCAGGGCTTC
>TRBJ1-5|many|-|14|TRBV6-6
CASSWAGSNQPQHF
TGTGCCAGCAGTTGGGCAGGGAGTAATCAGCCCCAGCATTTT
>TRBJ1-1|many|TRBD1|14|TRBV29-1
CSGSGQGVNTEAFF
TGCAGCGGATCCGGACAGGGAGTAAACACTGAAGCTTTCTTT
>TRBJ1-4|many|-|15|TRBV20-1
CSARDQAGKAEKLFF
TGCAGTGCTAGAGATCAGGCGGGGAAGGCGGAAAAACTGTTTTTT
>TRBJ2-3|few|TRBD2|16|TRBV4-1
CASRGLEAGVGDTQYF
TGCGCCAGCAGGGGCTTGGAAGCGGGAGTAGGAGATACGCAGTATTTT
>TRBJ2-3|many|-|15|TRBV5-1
CASIMFAGLADTQYF
TGCGCCAGCATTATGTTTGCAGGGCTGGCAGATACGCAGTATTTT
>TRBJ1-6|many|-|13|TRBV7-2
CASSLRSDSPLHF
TGTGCCAGCAGCTTAAGGTCGGATTCACCCCTCCACTTT
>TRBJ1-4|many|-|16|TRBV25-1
CASSEYSWGANEKLFF
TGTGCCAGCAGTGAATATAGTTGGGGAGCTAATGAAAAACTGTTTTTT
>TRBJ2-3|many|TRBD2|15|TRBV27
CASSFRGLVTDTQYF
TGTGCCAGCAGTTTTAGAGGACTAGTCACAGATACGCAGTATTTT
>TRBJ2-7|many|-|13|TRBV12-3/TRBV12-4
CASSGPNSYEQYF
TGTGCCAGCAGTGGTCCTAACTCCTACGAGCAGTACTTC
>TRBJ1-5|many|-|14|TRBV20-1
CSARYGYSNQPQHF
TGCAGTGCTAGATACGGCTATAGCAATCAGCCCCAGCATTTT
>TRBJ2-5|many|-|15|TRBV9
CASSARDRTKETQYF
TGTGCCAGCAGCGCCCGGGACCGGACTAAAGAGACCCAGTACTTC
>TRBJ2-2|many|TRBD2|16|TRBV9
CASSVGRRELPGELFF
TGTGCCAGCAGCGTAGGTCGGCGGGAGTTGCCCGGGGAGCTGTTTTTT
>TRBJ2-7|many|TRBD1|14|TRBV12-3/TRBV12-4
CASSPGTGISEQYF
TGTGCCAGCAGTCCCGGGACAGGGATTTCCGAGCAGTACTTC
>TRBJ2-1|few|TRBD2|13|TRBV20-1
CSASLAGVGEQFF
TGCAGTGCTAGTCTAGCGGGAGTCGGTGAGCAGTTCTTC
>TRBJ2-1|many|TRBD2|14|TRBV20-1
CSAPGLAGAYEQFF
TGCAGTGCTCCGGGACTAGCGGGAGCCTATGAGCAGTTCTTC
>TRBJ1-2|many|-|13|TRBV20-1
CSAFRTATYGYTF
TGCAGTGCTTTTAGGACAGCCACCTATGGCTACACCTTC